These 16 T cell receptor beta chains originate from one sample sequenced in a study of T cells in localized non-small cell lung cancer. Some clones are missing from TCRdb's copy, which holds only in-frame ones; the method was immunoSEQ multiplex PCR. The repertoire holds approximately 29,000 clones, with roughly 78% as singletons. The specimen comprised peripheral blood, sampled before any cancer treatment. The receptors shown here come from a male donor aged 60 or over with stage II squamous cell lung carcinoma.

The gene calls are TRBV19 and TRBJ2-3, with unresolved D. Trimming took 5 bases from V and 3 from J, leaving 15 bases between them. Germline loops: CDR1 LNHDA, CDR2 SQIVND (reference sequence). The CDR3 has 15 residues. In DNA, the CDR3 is TGTGCCAGTAGTTTAAAGTGGCGGCAAACAGATACGCAGTATTTT. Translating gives CASSLKWRQTDTQYF.

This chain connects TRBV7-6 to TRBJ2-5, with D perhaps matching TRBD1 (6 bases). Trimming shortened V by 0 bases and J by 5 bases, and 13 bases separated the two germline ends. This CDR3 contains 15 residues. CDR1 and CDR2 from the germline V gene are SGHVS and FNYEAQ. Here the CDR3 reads CASSLAGATGETQYF. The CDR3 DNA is TGTGCCAGCAGCTTAGCGGGGGCGACGGGGGAGACCCAGTACTTC.

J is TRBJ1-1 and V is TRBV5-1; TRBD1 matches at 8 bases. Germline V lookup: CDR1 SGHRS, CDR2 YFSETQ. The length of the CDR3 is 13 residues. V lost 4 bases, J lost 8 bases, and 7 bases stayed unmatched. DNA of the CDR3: TGCGCCAGCAGCCGCGCGGACAGGGCCGAAGCTTTCTTT. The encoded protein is CASSRADRAEAFF.

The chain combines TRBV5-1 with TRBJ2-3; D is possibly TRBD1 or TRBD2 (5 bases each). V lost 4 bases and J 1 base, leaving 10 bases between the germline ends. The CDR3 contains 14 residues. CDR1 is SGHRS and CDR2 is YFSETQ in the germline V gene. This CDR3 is CASSLGTGTDTQYF. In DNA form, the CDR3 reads TGCGCCAGCAGCCTCGGGACCGGCACAGATACGCAGTATTTT.

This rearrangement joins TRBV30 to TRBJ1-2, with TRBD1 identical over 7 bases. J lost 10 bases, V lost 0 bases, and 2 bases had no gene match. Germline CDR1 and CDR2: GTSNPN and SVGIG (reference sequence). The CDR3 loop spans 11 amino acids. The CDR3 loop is CAWSVGTVYTF. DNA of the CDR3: TGTGCCTGGAGTGTAGGGACAGTCTACACCTTC.

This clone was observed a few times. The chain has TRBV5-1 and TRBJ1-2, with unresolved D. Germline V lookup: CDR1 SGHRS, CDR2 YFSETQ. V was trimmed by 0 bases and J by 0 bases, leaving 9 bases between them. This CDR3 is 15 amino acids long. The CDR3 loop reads CASSLGLPPNYGYTF. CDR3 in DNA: TGCGCCAGCAGCTTGGGACTACCCCCTAACTATGGCTACACCTTC. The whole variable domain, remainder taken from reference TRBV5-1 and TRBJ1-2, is KAGVTQTPRYLIKTRGQQVTLSCSPISGHRSVSWYQQTPGQGLQFLFEYFSETQRNKGNFPGRFSGRQFSNSRSEMNVSTLELGDSALYLCASSLGLPPNYGYTFGSGTRLTVV.

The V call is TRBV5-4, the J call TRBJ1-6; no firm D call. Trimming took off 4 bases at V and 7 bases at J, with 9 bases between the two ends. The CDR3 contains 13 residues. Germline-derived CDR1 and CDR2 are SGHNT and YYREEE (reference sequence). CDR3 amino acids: CASSRDGNSPLHF. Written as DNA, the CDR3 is TGTGCCAGCAGCCGAGACGGAAATTCACCCCTCCACTTT.

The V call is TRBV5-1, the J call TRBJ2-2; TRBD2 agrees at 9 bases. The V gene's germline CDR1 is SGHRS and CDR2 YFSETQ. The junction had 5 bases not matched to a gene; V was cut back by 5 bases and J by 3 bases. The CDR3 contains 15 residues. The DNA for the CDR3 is TGCGCCAGCAGAGTGCGGGGGGGCGACACCGGGGAGCTGTTTTTT. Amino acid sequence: CASRVRGGDTGELFF.

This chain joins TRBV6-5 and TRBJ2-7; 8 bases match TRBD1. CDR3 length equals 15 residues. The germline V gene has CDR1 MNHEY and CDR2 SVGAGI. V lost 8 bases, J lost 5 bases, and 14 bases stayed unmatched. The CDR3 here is CASSSPVQGANEQYF. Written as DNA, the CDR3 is TGTGCCAGCTCCTCCCCAGTGCAGGGGGCGAACGAGCAGTACTTC.

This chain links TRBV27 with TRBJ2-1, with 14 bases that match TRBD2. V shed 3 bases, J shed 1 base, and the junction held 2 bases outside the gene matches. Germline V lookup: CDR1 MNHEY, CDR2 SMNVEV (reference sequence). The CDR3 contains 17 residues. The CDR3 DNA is TGTGCCAGCAGTTTCCGGACTAGCGGGAGGTCCTACAATGAGCAGTTCTTC. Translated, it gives CASSFRTSGRSYNEQFF.

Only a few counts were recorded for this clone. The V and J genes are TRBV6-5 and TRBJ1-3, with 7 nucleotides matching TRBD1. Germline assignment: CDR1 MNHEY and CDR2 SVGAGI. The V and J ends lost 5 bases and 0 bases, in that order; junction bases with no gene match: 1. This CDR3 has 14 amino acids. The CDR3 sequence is CASSDRASGNTIYF. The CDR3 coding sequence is TGTGCCAGCAGTGACAGGGCCTCTGGAAACACCATATATTTT.

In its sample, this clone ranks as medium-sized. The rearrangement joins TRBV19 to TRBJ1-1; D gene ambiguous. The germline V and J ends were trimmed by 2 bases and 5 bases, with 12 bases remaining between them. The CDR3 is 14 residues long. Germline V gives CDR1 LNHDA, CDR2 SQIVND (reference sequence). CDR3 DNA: TGTGCCAGTAGTATACAGGTCGGGAGGACTGAAGCTTTCTTT. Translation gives CASSIQVGRTEAFF.

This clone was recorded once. The CDR3 sequence: CASSPTGSNYGYTF. The CDR3 DNA follows: TGTGCCAGCAGCCCGACAGGGTCTAACTATGGCTACACCTTC. This chain joins TRBV2 and TRBJ1-2, with 7 bases that match TRBD1. Germline CDR1 and CDR2: SNHLY and FYNNEI. With 6 bases clipped from V and 0 bases from J, the junction kept 4 bases outside the gene matches. This CDR3 is built from 14 residues.

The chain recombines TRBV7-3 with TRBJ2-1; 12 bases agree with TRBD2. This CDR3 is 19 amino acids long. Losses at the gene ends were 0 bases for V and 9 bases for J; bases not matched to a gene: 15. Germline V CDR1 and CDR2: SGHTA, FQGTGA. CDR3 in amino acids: CASSLTVPSGGAFLGEQFF. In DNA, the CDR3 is TGTGCCAGCAGCTTAACGGTACCTAGCGGGGGGGCTTTTCTCGGTGAGCAGTTCTTC. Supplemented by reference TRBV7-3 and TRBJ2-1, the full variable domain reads GAGVSQTPSNKVTEKGKYVELRCDPISGHTALYWYRQSLGQGPEFLIYFQGTGAADDSGLPNDRFFAVRPEGSVSTLKIQRTERGDSAVYLCASSLTVPSGGAFLGEQFFGPGTRLTVL.

The CDR3 spells CASSVGPTSGLGYTF. Written as DNA, the CDR3 is TGTGCCAGCAGCGTAGGACCCACATCAGGCCTGGGCTACACCTTC. This chain links TRBV9 with TRBJ1-2; no clear D. V was shortened by 0 bases and J by 8 bases, with 17 bases between the two germline ends. The CDR3 length is 15 residues. The germline V gene has CDR1 SGDLS and CDR2 YYNGEE.

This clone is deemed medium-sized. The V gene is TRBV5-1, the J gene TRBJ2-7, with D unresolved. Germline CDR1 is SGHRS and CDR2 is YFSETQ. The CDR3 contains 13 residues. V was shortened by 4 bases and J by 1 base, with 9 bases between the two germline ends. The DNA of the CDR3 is TGCGCCAGCAGCCCGGACGGGTCCTACGAGCAGTACTTC. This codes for CASSPDGSYEQYF.